One sample yielded the 20 T cell receptor beta chains listed below, sequenced in a study of Graves' ophthalmopathy and Graves' hyperthyroidism. Investigators amplified TCR beta CDR3 regions from RNA transcripts. RT-PCR in the first round used HTBI primers; a second-round multiplex PCR followed. TCRdb analysed the multiplex PCR reads with MiXCR anew, one entry per CDR3 protein. Among 200,000 to 250,000 distinct CDR3 sequences listed, under 30% were seen once. Sequenced material: peripheral blood. The receptors here all came from a man aged 45-65 years with Graves' ophthalmopathy.

The chain has TRBV12-5 and TRBJ1-2, with a possible D match to TRBD1 (5 bases). CDR1 is LGHNT, CDR2 FRNRAP, per germline. The CDR3 extends over 13 amino acids. Trimming removed 2 bases from V and 4 bases from J, with 8 bases in between. The CDR3 here is CASGLSGVYGYTF. In nucleotides, the CDR3 is TGTGCTAGTGGTTTGTCGGGGGTCTATGGCTACACCTTC. Supplemented by reference TRBV12-5 and TRBJ1-2, the full variable domain reads DARVTQTPRHKVTEMGQEVTMRCQPILGHNTVFWYRQTMMQGLELLAYFRNRAPLDDSGMPKDRFSAEMPDATLATLKIQPSEPRDSAVYFCASGLSGVYGYTFGSGTRLTVV.

The rearrangement links TRBV27 to TRBJ1-1; TRBD1 might be the D (5 bases). The germline V gene has CDR1 MNHEY and CDR2 SMNVEV (reference sequence). The CDR3 runs 13 residues. Trimming took off 0 bases at V and 7 bases at J, with 9 bases between the two ends. This CDR3 is CASSLSTEVEAFF. For the CDR3, the DNA is TGTGCCAGCAGTTTATCGACAGAAGTTGAAGCTTTCTTT.

The sample holds many counts of this clonotype. The chain recombines TRBV28 with TRBJ2-5, with TRBD1 identical over 7 bases. The CDR3 is 21 amino acids. Germline lookup yields CDR1 MDHEN and CDR2 SYDVKM. J gave up 1 base and V 1 base, and 21 bases lay outside the gene matches. In nucleotides, the CDR3 is TGTGCCAGCAGTTTATTAGGATGGACCGACAGGGCCGCGCTAGCCCAAGAGACCCAGTACTTC. It encodes CASSLLGWTDRAALAQETQYF.

This clonotype appeared many times. This chain joins TRBV20-1 and TRBJ1-1; D is unresolved. The length of the CDR3 is 13 residues. V was pared by 4 bases and J by 0 bases, with 9 bases between. Germline V gene sequence: CDR1 DFQATT, CDR2 SNEGSKA (reference sequence). The CDR3 nucleotides read TGCAGTGCTATGCCAGCTATGAACACTGAAGCTTTCTTT. This sequence encodes CSAMPAMNTEAFF.

Ten or more counts support this clonotype. The V gene is TRBV6-1, the J gene TRBJ2-3; no reliable D call. Germline CDR1 is MNHNS and CDR2 is SASEGT. The CDR3 sequence is 15 residues long. V was pared by 2 bases and J by 2 bases, with 11 bases between. CDR3 sequence (DNA): TGTGCCAGCAGTGAAATGGGCCCGTACACAGATACGCAGTATTTT. It codes for CASSEMGPYTDTQYF.

This clonotype was recorded many times. The gene calls are TRBV2 and TRBJ2-7, with 7 bases that match TRBD2. V was clipped by 3 bases and J by 0 bases; unmatched bases: 5. The germline V gene encodes CDR1 SNHLY and CDR2 FYNNEI. This CDR3 region has 15 residues. The CDR3 DNA reads TGTGCCAGCAGTGATTATGGGGGGGTCTCCTACGAGCAGTACTTC. This codes for CASSDYGGVSYEQYF.

This clonotype came up many times. The chain combines TRBV28 with TRBJ2-2; 9 bases map to TRBD2. V gave up 3 bases and J gave up 9 bases; unmatched junction bases: 23. CDR3 size: 20 residues. Germline CDR1 is MDHEN and CDR2 is SYDVKM. In nucleotides, the CDR3 is TGTGCCAGCAGTTTCCGTTTTGACACGCCGGGACTAGCTCGGACGAGGGAGCTGTTTTTT. It is translated as CASSFRFDTPGLARTRELFF.

The gene calls are TRBV12-3 or TRBV12-4 and TRBJ1-1; D possibly corresponds to TRBD1 (5 bases). V shed 6 bases and J shed 0 bases, with 8 bases lying between them. This CDR3 has 13 amino acids. CDR3 in DNA: TGTGCCAGCAGATCAGGGTTGAACACTGAAGCTTTCTTT. Translating gives CASRSGLNTEAFF.

The chain carries TRBV28 and TRBJ1-5; D unclear. Germline loops: CDR1 MDHEN, CDR2 SYDVKM. V lost 10 bases, J lost 2 bases, and 15 bases lay in between. This CDR3 contains 14 residues. CDR3 DNA: TGTGCCACCGGACTGCCCGACGGCAATCAGCCCCAGCATTTT. Amino acids: CATGLPDGNQPQHF.

This clonotype was observed at least ten times. The gene calls are TRBV7-2 and TRBJ1-2; TRBD1 matches at 7 bases. The CDR3 length is 15 residues. Germline CDR1 reads SGHTA; CDR2 reads FQGNSA. V was pared by 4 bases and J by 0 bases, with 5 bases of the junction left unmatched. CDR3 amino acids: CASSSRGGANYGYTF. CDR3 DNA: TGTGCCAGCAGCTCCAGGGGGGGAGCTAACTATGGCTACACCTTC.

The chain's CDR3 is CASTGTGMGEGGYTF. As DNA, the CDR3 is TGTGCCAGCACCGGGACAGGCATGGGCGAGGGTGGCTACACCTTC. The chain recombines TRBV6-1 with TRBJ1-2; 8 nucleotides match TRBD1. The CDR3 length is 15 residues. V shed 7 bases and J 7 bases; nucleotides not matched to a gene: 14. The germline gives CDR1 MNHNS, CDR2 SASEGT.

CDR3 loop: CASSYRPTNTEAFF. CDR3 nucleotides: TGTGCCAGCAGTTACCGTCCCACGAACACTGAAGCTTTCTTT. The chain links TRBV6-5 to TRBJ1-1; D not resolved. V lost 2 bases, J lost 1 base, and 8 bases lay in between. This CDR3 has 14 residues. The V gene's germline CDR1 is MNHEY and CDR2 SVGAGI.

This clonotype was seen ten or more times. This chain connects TRBV27 to TRBJ2-7; the D call may be TRBD1 or TRBD2 (5 bases each). This CDR3 contains 14 residues. The germline V gene encodes CDR1 MNHEY and CDR2 SMNVEV (reference sequence). V gave up 8 bases and J gave up 3 bases, with 17 bases separating them. CDR3 loop: CASGTVGYHYEQYF. The DNA for the CDR3 is TGTGCCAGCGGGACCGTTGGCTATCACTACGAGCAGTACTTC.

The J gene is TRBJ1-1, the V gene TRBV20-1; 11 bases are shared with TRBD1. V was pared by 3 bases and J by 10 bases, with 4 bases of the junction left unmatched. This CDR3 is built from 12 residues. Germline CDR1 and CDR2: DFQATT and SNEGSKA (reference sequence). The CDR3 loop reads CSARDRGLRAFF. CDR3 coding DNA: TGCAGTGCTAGGGACAGGGGGCTGAGAGCTTTCTTT.

This clonotype was seen many times. CDR3 DNA: TGTGCCAGCAGCTTAGAGCAGGGGCGCACTGAAGCTTTCTTT. The encoded protein is CASSLEQGRTEAFF. The chain links TRBV11-2 to TRBJ1-1; possibly TRBD1 for D (6 bases). Germline loops: CDR1 SGHAT, CDR2 FQNNGV. This CDR3 has 14 residues. V was shortened by 0 bases and J by 4 bases, with 9 bases between the two germline ends.

About this clonotype itself: Given a much more abundant clone one base away, this may be a read error. The chain is built from TRBV20-1 and TRBJ2-7; TRBD2 agrees at 8 bases. Germline V gives CDR1 DFQATT, CDR2 SNEGSKA (reference sequence). This CDR3 is built from 14 residues. J was trimmed by 2 bases and V by 6 bases; bases with no gene match: 9. CDR3 DNA: TGCAGTGCAAAATTCGGGAGGGGGGCCTACGAGCAGTACTTC. The encoded protein is CSAKFGRGAYEQYF.

In its sample, this clonotype was seen many times. This chain uses TRBV12-3 or TRBV12-4 with TRBJ1-1, with TRBD1 as a possible D gene (6 bases). Trimming removed 5 bases at V and 5 bases at J, with 15 bases between. CDR3 length equals 14 residues. The CDR3 sequence: CASSTSGDGTEAFF. The CDR3 coding sequence is TGTGCCAGCAGTACTTCAGGGGATGGGACTGAAGCTTTCTTT.

The sample holds many counts of this clonotype. This chain joins TRBV28 and TRBJ1-1, with D perhaps matching TRBD1 (5 bases). V lost 5 bases and J lost 4, with 11 bases in between. Germline CDR1 reads MDHEN; CDR2 reads SYDVKM. The CDR3 length is 13 residues. In nucleotides, the CDR3 is TGTGCCAGCAGTCCCCCGAGGGGCACTGAAGCTTTCTTT. Encoded protein: CASSPPRGTEAFF.

This clonotype has ten or more counts. This chain uses TRBV29-1 with TRBJ2-5, with TRBD2 as a possible D gene (7 bases). V lost 4 bases, J lost 4 bases, and 13 bases lay in between. CDR1 and CDR2 from the germline V gene are SQVTM and ANQGSEA. The CDR3 loop spans 13 amino acids. The CDR3 sequence is CSVVRGAGETQYF. The CDR3 coding sequence is TGCAGCGTTGTTCGGGGGGCCGGAGAGACCCAGTACTTC. Combining the CDR3 with reference TRBV29-1 and TRBJ2-5 gives the whole variable domain SAVISQKPSRDICQRGTSLTIQCQVDSQVTMMFWYRQQPGQSLTLIATANQGSEATYESGFVIDKFPISRPNLTFSTLTVSNMSPEDSSIYLCSVVRGAGETQYFGPGTRLLVL.

This clonotype was observed once. The gene calls are TRBV10-3 and TRBJ2-7; 10 bases are shared with TRBD1. This CDR3 has 16 amino acids. V gave up 4 bases and J gave up 9 bases; unmatched junction bases: 15. The germline gives CDR1 ENHRY, CDR2 SYGVKD. Written as DNA, the CDR3 is TGTGCCATCAGTGCAATATCCGGGACAGGGGATTTAGGGCAGTACTTC. It is translated as CAISAISGTGDLGQYF.